This T cell receptor beta chain was obtained from a study of CD8 T cells in ankylosing spondylitis. Overall study findings and caveats: Certain motif variants had earlier been reported in reactive arthritis synovial fluid and blood. Disease-linked clones reportedly concentrated significantly in matched ankylosing spondylitis synovial fluid.

Quantitative 5'-RACE with molecular barcodes generated TCR beta libraries. One entry per CDR3 protein results from TCRdb running MiXCR on the 5' RACE reads. The table shows hundreds of thousands of distinct CDR3 sequences, with around 20% occurring only once. This clonotype came up a few times. What it recognizes is unknown. The CDR3 runs 11 residues. CDR1 MDHEN and CDR2 SYDVKM come from the germline V gene. The V gene end was trimmed by 10 bases and the J gene end by 9 bases; junction bases not matched to a gene: 5. The V gene is TRBV28, the J gene TRBJ2-1, with 8 bases aligning to TRBD1. This TCR was sampled from a female donor with ankylosing spondylitis or in good health (not recorded which). Sequencing was performed on blood, either unsorted or a sorted T cell fraction (not recorded which). The CDR3 spells CATQGAGEQFF. CDR3 sequence (DNA): TGTGCCACCCAGGGGGCGGGTGAGCAGTTCTTC.